This T cell receptor (beta chain) was recorded in a study of control samples from healthy donors and cancer patients. Measured with immunoSEQ multiplex PCR; TCRdb has only the in-frame clones, and not every one. The sample holds approximately 100,000 clones; 88% are singletons and the top ten take roughly an eighth. The CDR3 covers 16 residues. Trimming cost V 0 bases and J 1 base; bases outside gene matches: 6. Germline CDR1 reads SGHTA; CDR2 reads FQGNSA. The source is a young man in good health. This chain joins TRBV7-2 and TRBJ2-7, with TRBD2 identical over 7 bases. Sequenced material: blood. The CDR3 region has the DNA TGTGCCAGCAGCTTAGCCGCGGGTAGCGGGTCCTACGAGCAGTACTTC. Encoded protein: CASSLAAGSGSYEQYF.